This TCR beta chain was recorded in a study of early T cells in non-severe SARS-CoV-2 infection. Across the whole study: It was bulk RNA from unsorted whole blood that was sequenced, and the chains were unpaired.

Attachment of unique molecular identifiers to individual cDNA molecules was performed. TCRdb re-derived calls from the 5' RACE reads in MiXCR, one entry per CDR3 protein. This sample carries 90,000 or so distinct CDR3 sequences, about 16% of them seen once, and the ten largest clones take around 5.8%. Whole-study results and caveats: VDJdb-based matching was biased toward anti-spike CD8 responses and missed private and CD4 specificities.

The sample holds many counts of this clonotype. Its target is not known. The TCR originated in an adult who was a healthcare worker with PCR-confirmed SARS-CoV-2 infection or an uninfected control (not recorded which). What was sequenced was whole blood.

Written as DNA, the CDR3 is TGTGCCAGCAGCTCCGGGAGCCTAGCAGATACGCAGTATTTT. This codes for CASSSGSLADTQYF. The gene calls are TRBV7-6 and TRBJ2-3; perhaps TRBD2 as D (6 bases). Germline V gene lookup returns CDR1 SGHVS and CDR2 FNYEAQ. V was clipped by 4 bases and J by 4 bases, with 12 bases between them. This CDR3 is built from 14 residues.